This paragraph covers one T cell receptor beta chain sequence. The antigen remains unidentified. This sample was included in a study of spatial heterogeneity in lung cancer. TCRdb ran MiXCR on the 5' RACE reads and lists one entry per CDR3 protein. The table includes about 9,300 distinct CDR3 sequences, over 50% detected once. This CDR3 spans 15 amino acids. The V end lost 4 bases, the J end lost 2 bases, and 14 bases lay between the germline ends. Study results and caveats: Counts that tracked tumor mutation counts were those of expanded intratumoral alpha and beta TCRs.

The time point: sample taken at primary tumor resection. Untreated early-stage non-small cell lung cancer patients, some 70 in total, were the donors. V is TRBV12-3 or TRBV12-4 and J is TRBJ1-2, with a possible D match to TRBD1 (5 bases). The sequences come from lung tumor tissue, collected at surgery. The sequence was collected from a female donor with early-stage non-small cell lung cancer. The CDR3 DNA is TGTGCCAGCAGTTATCGGGGGAAGCTGAACTATGGCTACACCTTC. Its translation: CASSYRGKLNYGYTF.